The rows below give T cell receptor beta chains drawn from one sample of a study of OX40 agonist ivuxolimab in advanced cancers. This table comes from immunoSEQ multiplex PCR, and its TCRdb copy is limited to in-frame clones, with some not included. The data show 72,000 or so clones, 75% to 90% seen once. The sample was CD4+ or CD8+ T cells sorted from blood, taken in a trial of the OX40 agonist ivuxolimab. The source is an adult with an advanced solid tumor such as melanoma, head and neck, liver or kidney cancer. Each CDR3 is given without its conserved first and last residue.

J	V	CDR3
TRBJ2-1	TRBV28	ASSVSNPGTGVYNEQF
TRBJ2-5	TRBV28	ASRPEMGDRATQY
TRBJ1-1	TRBV21-1	ASRSDQDWVVTEAF
TRBJ1-1	TRBV7-9	ASSWTMNTEAF
TRBJ1-5	TRBV19	ASSIRGVHQPQH
TRBJ2-1	TRBV5-1	ASSLGLAYNEQF
TRBJ1-1	TRBV18	ASSQNYGIPGTEAF
TRBJ1-5	TRBV4-1	ASSHQGQGSNQPQH
TRBJ2-2	TRBV4-2	ASSQAIAGALITGELF
TRBJ2-7	TRBV4-1	ASSHLRDRGNYEQY
TRBJ2-3	TRBV11-3	ASSLGGSADTQY
TRBJ2-7	TRBV6-5	ASSPRAISYEQY
TRBJ1-1	TRBV21-1	ASSTIYRGNTEAF
TRBJ2-1	TRBV7-2	ASSLGGLEWVEQF
TRBJ2-3	TRBV6-6	ASSTGRTQY
TRBJ1-4	TRBV7-9	ASSLDRIRTNEKLF
TRBJ1-4	TRBV7-9	ASSLRRATNEKLF
TRBJ1-2	TRBV6-1	ASSLGVPYYGYT
TRBJ1-1	TRBV28	ATRQMTNTEAF
TRBJ2-3	TRBV9	ASSVRGGARTDTQY
TRBJ2-7	TRBV7-2	ASSWRTGEYEQY
TRBJ2-2	TRBV2	ASTYRDLGELF
TRBJ1-2	TRBV11-2	ASSLTGQGSGYT
TRBJ2-7	TRBV7-2	ASSQTGGIGYEQY
TRBJ2-3	TRBV19	ASTLDGLAGTQY
TRBJ2-5	TRBV2	ASSDGRGAQETQY